This is a list of T cell receptor beta chains from one sample in a study of T cells in Graves' hyperthyroidism and ophthalmopathy. TCRdb reprocessed the multiplex PCR reads via MiXCR and lists one record per CDR3 protein. The repertoire holds some 600,000 distinct CDR3 sequences, roughly 13% seen once, with roughly 5.5% in the top ten. Material for sequencing was blood. The receptor source for this set is a woman younger than 45 with Graves' hyperthyroidism that later progressed to Graves' ophthalmopathy. The CDR3 runs from the conserved cysteine through the conserved F or W. A D gene is named only where the DNA matches it firmly. The listing skips clone size in some rows; elsewhere it reads once, few, many or a size class.

cdr3_nt: TGTGCCAGCAGCTTAGGCCTGGATGAGCAGTTCTTC
cdr3_aa: CASSLGLDEQFF
clone_size: many
d_call: .
j_call: TRBJ2-1
v_call: TRBV7-9

cdr3_nt: TGCAGTACCCTCACTTCCGCAGGAGATGAGCAGTTCTTC
cdr3_aa: CSTLTSAGDEQFF
clone_size: many
d_call: .
j_call: TRBJ2-1
v_call: TRBV20-1

cdr3_nt: TGTGCCAGCAGGGACAGCGTTCTTAATGAAAAACTGTTTTTT
cdr3_aa: CASRDSVLNEKLFF
clone_size: .
d_call: .
j_call: TRBJ1-4
v_call: TRBV6-1

cdr3_nt: TGTGCCATCAGTTCAGGGATTTACAATGAGCAGTTCTTC
cdr3_aa: CAISSGIYNEQFF
clone_size: few
d_call: .
j_call: TRBJ2-1
v_call: TRBV10-3

cdr3_nt: TGTGCCAGCAGTTTCGCCGGACTAGGACAGGGTGGGACAGATACGCAGTATTTT
cdr3_aa: CASSFAGLGQGGTDTQYF
clone_size: .
d_call: .
j_call: TRBJ2-3
v_call: TRBV12-3/TRBV12-4

cdr3_nt: TGTGCCAGCAGTGAGGACGGCCGCGAGCAGTACTTC
cdr3_aa: CASSEDGREQYF
clone_size: many
d_call: .
j_call: TRBJ2-7
v_call: TRBV6-1

cdr3_nt: TGTGCCAGCAGGGGACCGGGACAGGGGAACACTGAAGCTTTCTTT
cdr3_aa: CASRGPGQGNTEAFF
clone_size: many
d_call: TRBD1
j_call: TRBJ1-1
v_call: TRBV28

cdr3_nt: TGTGCCAGCAGCCGGGAGGGGACCTCAAAGAACACTGAAGCTTTCTTT
cdr3_aa: CASSREGTSKNTEAFF
clone_size: many
d_call: .
j_call: TRBJ1-1
v_call: TRBV7-3

cdr3_nt: TGTGCCAGCAGCTTATTGATGGGCAGTGAAGCTTTCTTT
cdr3_aa: CASSLLMGSEAFF
clone_size: many
d_call: .
j_call: TRBJ1-1
v_call: TRBV11-2

cdr3_nt: TGTGCCTGGGCTTACAGGACTAGCGGGAGGTTTAGGTGGTACAATGAGCAGTTCTTC
cdr3_aa: CAWAYRTSGRFRWYNEQFF
clone_size: .
d_call: TRBD2
j_call: TRBJ2-1
v_call: TRBV30

cdr3_nt: TGCAGCACCAGTTGGCTAACCCAAGAGACCCAGTACTTC
cdr3_aa: CSTSWLTQETQYF
clone_size: many
d_call: .
j_call: TRBJ2-5
v_call: TRBV29-1

cdr3_nt: TGCGCCAGCAGCCAACCAGGGGGCATAACCGGGGAGCTGTTTTTT
cdr3_aa: CASSQPGGITGELFF
clone_size: .
d_call: TRBD1
j_call: TRBJ2-2
v_call: TRBV4-1

cdr3_nt: TGTGCCAGCAGTCCCTGGACAGGGGGGATGAACACTGAAGCTTTCTTT
cdr3_aa: CASSPWTGGMNTEAFF
clone_size: many
d_call: TRBD1
j_call: TRBJ1-1
v_call: TRBV6-2/TRBV6-3

cdr3_nt: TGTGCCATCAGTCCCGGGACTAGCGGAACCTACGAGCAGTACTTC
cdr3_aa: CAISPGTSGTYEQYF
clone_size: few
d_call: TRBD2
j_call: TRBJ2-7
v_call: TRBV10-3

cdr3_nt: TGTGCCAGCAGCCACGGACGGGAGTTTTATAATTCACCCCTCCACTTT
cdr3_aa: CASSHGREFYNSPLHF
clone_size: many
d_call: .
j_call: TRBJ1-6
v_call: TRBV28

cdr3_nt: TGTGCCCGCAGCCCAGGGCATGGGAACACTGAAGCTTTCTTT
cdr3_aa: CARSPGHGNTEAFF
clone_size: .
d_call: .
j_call: TRBJ1-1
v_call: TRBV30

cdr3_nt: TGCAGTGCCCAGGGCAGCGGGACCTACAATGAGCAGTTCTTC
cdr3_aa: CSAQGSGTYNEQFF
clone_size: many
d_call: TRBD2
j_call: TRBJ2-1
v_call: TRBV20-1

cdr3_nt: TGCAGTGCTAGCGGGAGGACCTCTGAGAATGAGCAGTTCTTC
cdr3_aa: CSASGRTSENEQFF
clone_size: .
d_call: TRBD2
j_call: TRBJ2-1
v_call: TRBV20-1

cdr3_nt: TGTGCCAGCAGCTACGACAGGGGCTCCTACAATGAGCAGTTCTTC
cdr3_aa: CASSYDRGSYNEQFF
clone_size: many
d_call: TRBD1
j_call: TRBJ2-1
v_call: TRBV11-2

cdr3_nt: TGTGCCAGCAGCTTAGTCCCCTTCAGGGTTAGGGGCCCTGAAGCTTTCTTT
cdr3_aa: CASSLVPFRVRGPEAFF
clone_size: few
d_call: .
j_call: TRBJ1-1
v_call: TRBV7-9

cdr3_nt: TGTGCCAGCAGCAAAACCTCCTACAATGAGCAGTTCTTC
cdr3_aa: CASSKTSYNEQFF
clone_size: many
d_call: .
j_call: TRBJ2-1
v_call: TRBV6-1

cdr3_nt: TGCAGTGCTAACCAATACGAGCAGTACTTC
cdr3_aa: CSANQYEQYF
clone_size: many
d_call: .
j_call: TRBJ2-7
v_call: TRBV20-1

cdr3_nt: TGTGCCAGTTCTCGGCTTAGTTCGAGGGTTTCGGGCTCTGGAAACACCATATATTTT
cdr3_aa: CASSRLSSRVSGSGNTIYF
clone_size: .
d_call: .
j_call: TRBJ1-3
v_call: TRBV19

cdr3_nt: TGCAGTGCTAGTTCGGGACGCAATCAGCCCCAGCATTTT
cdr3_aa: CSASSGRNQPQHF
clone_size: many
d_call: .
j_call: TRBJ1-5
v_call: TRBV20-1

cdr3_nt: TGCAGCGCCGCCCTAGGGAGTGCCTATGAGCAGTTCTTC
cdr3_aa: CSAALGSAYEQFF
clone_size: few
d_call: .
j_call: TRBJ2-1
v_call: TRBV20-1

cdr3_nt: TGTGCCAGCCTACCTGGGCATACAGGGGGCGGTGGCTACACCTTC
cdr3_aa: CASLPGHTGGGGYTF
clone_size: many
d_call: TRBD1
j_call: TRBJ1-2
v_call: TRBV2

cdr3_nt: TGCGCCAGCAGGGGACAGGGGTTCGAGCAGTACTTC
cdr3_aa: CASRGQGFEQYF
clone_size: many
d_call: TRBD1
j_call: TRBJ2-7
v_call: TRBV5-1

cdr3_nt: TGTGCCAGCAGCTTGGGCGGCGGCTCCTACGAGCAGTACTTC
cdr3_aa: CASSLGGGSYEQYF
clone_size: many
d_call: .
j_call: TRBJ2-7
v_call: TRBV11-2

cdr3_nt: TGCAGCGTTGAATACTATGGCTACACCTTC
cdr3_aa: CSVEYYGYTF
clone_size: few
d_call: .
j_call: TRBJ1-2
v_call: TRBV29-1

cdr3_nt: TGTGCCAGCAGCGTGACAGGGGATTCCTACGAGCAGTACTTC
cdr3_aa: CASSVTGDSYEQYF
clone_size: many
d_call: TRBD1
j_call: TRBJ2-7
v_call: TRBV7-2

cdr3_nt: TGTGCCAGCAGCACCACGGGGACCTACACTGAAGCTTTCTTT
cdr3_aa: CASSTTGTYTEAFF
clone_size: many
d_call: .
j_call: TRBJ1-1
v_call: TRBV28

cdr3_nt: TGTGCCAGCAGCTTCGCAGGTGACACTTTATCTGGAAACACCATATATTTT
cdr3_aa: CASSFAGDTLSGNTIYF
clone_size: many
d_call: .
j_call: TRBJ1-3
v_call: TRBV11-2

cdr3_nt: TGTGCCTGGAGTATAGTGGTTGGTGCCCAGTACTTC
cdr3_aa: CAWSIVVGAQYF
clone_size: few
d_call: .
j_call: TRBJ2-5
v_call: TRBV30

cdr3_nt: TGTGCCAGCAGCTTAGGTGGGACTAGCGGGATGGGGCCAGAGACCCAGTACTTC
cdr3_aa: CASSLGGTSGMGPETQYF
clone_size: many
d_call: TRBD2
j_call: TRBJ2-5
v_call: TRBV11-2

cdr3_nt: TGCAGTGCTAGAGTTATCCAGGGGGATGGCTACACCTTC
cdr3_aa: CSARVIQGDGYTF
clone_size: few
d_call: TRBD1
j_call: TRBJ1-2
v_call: TRBV20-1

cdr3_nt: TGTGCCAGCAGTTTCGGGACAGGGGGCGGCGACGAGCAGTACTTC
cdr3_aa: CASSFGTGGGDEQYF
clone_size: .
d_call: TRBD1
j_call: TRBJ2-7
v_call: TRBV27

cdr3_nt: TGTGCCAGCAGCCCAGGGAGGGGCGCCCTGAATGAAAAAATGTTTTTT
cdr3_aa: CASSPGRGALNEKMFF
clone_size: .
d_call: .
j_call: TRBJ1-4
v_call: TRBV7-9

cdr3_nt: TGCAGCGGCGGACTAGCGGGAGGGCTGGGTGAGCAGTTCTTC
cdr3_aa: CSGGLAGGLGEQFF
clone_size: many
d_call: TRBD2
j_call: TRBJ2-1
v_call: TRBV29-1

cdr3_nt: TGTGCCTCCCAGGGGCTAGCGGGAGGGTATGAGCAGTTCTTC
cdr3_aa: CASQGLAGGYEQFF
clone_size: .
d_call: TRBD2
j_call: TRBJ2-1
v_call: TRBV19

cdr3_nt: TGTGCCTGGAGAAAGTTGGTCACTGAAGCTTTCTTT
cdr3_aa: CAWRKLVTEAFF
clone_size: many
d_call: .
j_call: TRBJ1-1
v_call: TRBV30

cdr3_nt: TGCAGTGCTAGAGATAAGGGACTAGCGGCTTACACAGATACGCAGTATTTT
cdr3_aa: CSARDKGLAAYTDTQYF
clone_size: .
d_call: TRBD2
j_call: TRBJ2-3
v_call: TRBV20-1

cdr3_nt: TGTGCCAGCTCACCTAGTCTAGAGGGGGGCACTGAAGCTTTCTTT
cdr3_aa: CASSPSLEGGTEAFF
clone_size: few
d_call: .
j_call: TRBJ1-1
v_call: TRBV18

cdr3_nt: TGCAGTGCTTCGCTAGCGGGAGCCAAAGGGGAGCTGTTTTTT
cdr3_aa: CSASLAGAKGELFF
clone_size: many
d_call: TRBD2
j_call: TRBJ2-2
v_call: TRBV20-1

cdr3_nt: TGCAGCGCCCACGGGCTAGCGGGTGCATCCTACGAGCAGTACTTC
cdr3_aa: CSAHGLAGASYEQYF
clone_size: many
d_call: TRBD2
j_call: TRBJ2-7
v_call: TRBV29-1

cdr3_nt: TGTGCCAGCAGCATACTAACTGGACTAGCCTACGAGCAGCACTTC
cdr3_aa: CASSILTGLAYEQHF
clone_size: few
d_call: TRBD2
j_call: TRBJ2-7
v_call: TRBV27

cdr3_nt: TGCAGTGCTAGGGACCCAAACTATGGCTACACCTTC
cdr3_aa: CSARDPNYGYTF
clone_size: many
d_call: .
j_call: TRBJ1-2
v_call: TRBV20-1

cdr3_nt: TGTGCCAGCAGTGTAGCTGCGTTTTACGAGCAGTACTTC
cdr3_aa: CASSVAAFYEQYF
clone_size: many
d_call: .
j_call: TRBJ2-7
v_call: TRBV2